This TCR beta chain was profiled in a study of shared clonotypes between healthy human individuals. On the study more broadly: Researchers assigned three CD4 naive, three CD4 memory, two CD8 naive and one CD8 memory plate to each donor.

Trimming left V 5 bases short and J 1 base short, with 9 bases between. Germline CDR1 reads SSHAT; CDR2 reads FNYEAQ (reference sequence). The CDR3 totals 13 residues. This table comes from immunoSEQ multiplex PCR, and its TCRdb copy is limited to in-frame clones, with some not included. The sample contains more than 550,000 clones, roughly 91% of which appear only once. The sequenced sample was memory CD8+ T cells from PBMCs. Subset defined: CD45RO+ cells pooled with CCR7-negative TemRA cells. This clonotype was obtained from a man between 18 and 35 years old in good health. Some clones in this sample may be carry-over from other donors' samples. The V gene is TRBV7-7, the J gene TRBJ2-7; D gene ambiguous. In DNA, the CDR3 is TGTGCCAGCAGCCAGGACGGATCCTACGAGCAGTACTTC. Encoded protein: CASSQDGSYEQYF.